This T cell receptor beta chain originates from a study of T cell changes during pregnancy in multiple sclerosis. The protocol was immunoSEQ multiplex PCR, while the TCRdb copy is restricted to in-frame clones and leaves out a portion. The sample shows nearly 110,000 clones, 80% to 95% of them seen only once. The V end was cut by 0 bases, the J end by 1 base, with 9 bases between. The germline CDR1 and CDR2 sequences are SGHVS and FQNEAQ. This CDR3 has 15 amino acids. The sequence was obtained from a female donor in good health, enrolled as a control in a pregnancy study. The sample consisted of peripheral blood, taken in the third trimester of pregnancy. V is TRBV7-8 and J is TRBJ1-2; D gene ambiguous. The CDR3 is CASSLAGSFNYGYTF. DNA of the CDR3: TGTGCCAGCAGCTTAGCGGGCAGCTTTAACTATGGCTACACCTTC.